This T cell receptor (beta chain) is from a study of regulatory T cells in long-lasting Graves disease. Regarding time point: newly diagnosed GD, antithyroid drugs for less than 3 months. Following extraction of RNA from PBMCs, that RNA was used to make the TCR library. TCR beta libraries were built with iRepertoire HTBI primers and Arm-PCR of CDR3 regions. In the original processing: Among the samples, around 60 TRBV and more than twelve TRBJ segments were identified. In TCRdb, the multiplex PCR reads were re-called with MiXCR into one record per CDR3 protein. What appears here as the V and J calls and clone size reflects TCRdb's work, not the paper's. This table holds some 500,000 distinct CDR3 sequences, around an eighth found once. This clonotype was observed many times. Trimming cost V 4 bases and J 1 base, with 16 bases left between them. The CDR3 is made up of 16 amino acids. From germline, CDR1 is SGHNT and CDR2 YENEEA.

These data were also reused for a study on T cells in Graves' hyperthyroidism and ophthalmopathy. That work adds: Most expanded thyroid clonotypes above 0.001 recurred in blood. A model of 13 V-J features distinguished ophthalmopathy from stable hyperthyroidism. For ophthalmopathy, model prediction preceded onset by a median about 6.4 months.

This chain joins TRBV11-3 and TRBJ2-5; D may correspond to TRBD1 or TRBD2 (5 bases each). The clonotype was recovered from a young man with Graves disease. The sequencing used peripheral blood mononuclear cells (PBMCs), collected at new diagnosis, from a patient treated with antithyroid drugs. CDR3 in amino acids: CASSSPRGESQETQYF. In DNA, the CDR3 is TGTGCCAGCAGCTCCCCCCGAGGGGAGAGCCAAGAGACCCAGTACTTC.